This TCR beta chain was identified during a study of regulatory T cells in long-lasting Graves disease. Construction of the TCR beta libraries employed iRepertoire HTBI primers in conjunction with Arm-PCR of CDR3 regions. From the multiplex PCR reads, TCRdb called clonotypes with MiXCR, one entry per CDR3 protein. Of 420,000 or so distinct CDR3 sequences listed, less than 20% are singletons. Germline loops: CDR1 SGDLS, CDR2 YYNGEE. The CDR3 sequence is 13 residues long. Trimming pared 0 bases from V and 6 bases from J, leaving 10 bases between. About this clonotype: Antigen specificity is unknown.

Time point defined: newly diagnosed GD, antithyroid drugs for less than 3 months. There was RNA extracted from PBMCs, and the TCR library was made from it. General observations from the study: Persistent disease favored TRBV28, TRBJ1-2 and TRBJ2-5.

This sample also belongs to another study, concerning T cells in Graves' hyperthyroidism and ophthalmopathy. According to that study: In blood, most of the thyroid clonotypes expanded above 0.001 were also present. Ophthalmopathy was separated from stable hyperthyroidism by a 13 V-J model.

The starting material was peripheral blood mononuclear cells (PBMCs), obtained at new diagnosis, from a patient treated with antithyroid drugs. The rearrangement joins TRBV9 to TRBJ2-7; possibly TRBD2 for D (7 bases). This TCR came from a woman younger than 35 with Graves disease. In nucleotides, the CDR3 is TGTGCCAGCAGCGTAGTGGGGGGGCGCGAGCAGTACTTC. It yields the protein CASSVVGGREQYF.